The next 31 T cell receptor beta chains were all read from a single sample in a study of blood T cell repertoires in COVID-19. Sequencing was performed with immunoSEQ multiplex PCR; in TCRdb, only in-frame clones are kept and a portion is missing. The repertoire holds roughly 250,000 clones, with 70% to 90% as singletons. Sequencing used PBMCs or T cells enriched from blood (not recorded which). All receptors come from a woman in her forties or fifties who had recovered from COVID-19.

The chain recombines TRBV27 with TRBJ2-3; TRBD1 aligns across 8 bases. Germline lookup yields CDR1 MNHEY and CDR2 SMNVEV (reference sequence). This CDR3 spans 16 amino acids. V lost 6 bases and J lost 1; bases outside the gene matches: 9. CDR3 coding DNA: TGTGCCAGCAGGCCTAAAACAGGGGGAGGCACAGATACGCAGTATTTT. Its protein product is CASRPKTGGGTDTQYF.

The gene calls are TRBV4-3 and TRBJ2-2; 13 nucleotides agree with TRBD2. The CDR3 covers 18 residues. After removal of 1 base from V and 8 bases from J, the junction contained 10 bases not matched to a gene. Germline-derived CDR1 and CDR2 are LGHNA and YSLEER. The CDR3 loop is CASSQGPQGLAGSGELFF. CDR3 nucleotides: TGCGCCAGCAGCCAAGGGCCCCAGGGACTAGCGGGATCAGGGGAGCTGTTTTTT.

The J gene is TRBJ1-4, the V gene TRBV19, with D possibly matching TRBD1 (6 bases). CDR1 and CDR2 (germline): LNHDA, SQIVND (reference sequence). The length of the CDR3 is 13 residues. V lost 6 bases and J 3 bases, leaving 8 bases between the germline ends. The CDR3 protein is CASRGAANEKLFF. The CDR3 DNA sequence: TGTGCCAGTAGGGGGGCGGCTAATGAAAAACTGTTTTTT.

The chain uses TRBV28 and TRBJ1-2; the D gene is possibly TRBD1 (5 bases). Trimming stripped 4 bases from V and 8 bases from J, with 11 bases between. Germline V gives CDR1 MDHEN, CDR2 SYDVKM. CDR3 length: 12 residues. The CDR3 DNA reads as TGTGCCAGCAGTTCCAGACAGAAAGGCTACACCTTC. Its protein product is CASSSRQKGYTF.

This chain links TRBV2 with TRBJ2-2, with unresolved D. In germline, CDR1 is SNHLY, CDR2 FYNNEI. Between the trimmed V and J ends, which lost 5 bases and 0 bases, there was a span of 4 bases. This CDR3 spans 13 amino acids. In DNA form, the CDR3 reads TGTGCCAGCAGTCTAGCGAACACCGGGGAGCTGTTTTTT. Its translation: CASSLANTGELFF.

The chain combines TRBV5-4 with TRBJ2-7; 8 bases match TRBD2. Germline lookup yields CDR1 SGHNT and CDR2 YYREEE (reference sequence). CDR3 length equals 15 residues. V was clipped by 0 bases and J by 2 bases; unmatched bases: 4. The CDR3 region is CASSLASGSAYEQYF. CDR3 coding DNA: TGTGCCAGCAGCTTGGCCAGCGGGAGCGCCTACGAGCAGTACTTC.

This clone was seen a few times. The rearrangement links TRBV7-9 to TRBJ2-2; D is perhaps TRBD2 (5 bases). This CDR3 region has 13 residues. The germline CDR1 and CDR2 sequences are SEHNR and FQNEAQ (reference sequence). Trimming left V 4 bases short and J 3 bases short, with 6 bases between. The CDR3 loop is CASSSSYTGELFF. CDR3 nucleotides: TGTGCCAGCAGCTCTAGCTACACCGGGGAGCTGTTTTTT.

The chain combines TRBV5-1 with TRBJ1-1; D gene uncertain. There are 12 residues in the CDR3. V was shortened by 0 bases and J by 11 bases, with 11 bases between the two germline ends. Looked up from germline, CDR1 is SGHRS and CDR2 is YFSETQ. In DNA, the CDR3 is TGCGCCAGCAGCTTGGGGGCCCAGGCCGCTTTCTTT. This sequence encodes CASSLGAQAAFF. Supplemented by reference TRBV5-1 and TRBJ1-1, the full variable domain reads KAGVTQTPRYLIKTRGQQVTLSCSPISGHRSVSWYQQTPGQGLQFLFEYFSETQRNKGNFPGRFSGRQFSNSRSEMNVSTLELGDSALYLCASSLGAQAAFFGQGTRLTVV.

In its sample, this clone was seen a few times. The gene calls are TRBV7-9 and TRBJ2-1; weak D call: TRBD1 (6 bases). This CDR3 has 16 amino acids. Germline V lookup: CDR1 SEHNR, CDR2 FQNEAQ (reference sequence). The V gene lost 1 base and the J gene lost 3 bases, with 13 bases spanning the gap. The CDR3 here is CASSLDLQGLYNEQFF. As DNA, the CDR3 is TGTGCCAGCAGCTTAGACCTACAGGGTCTCTACAATGAGCAGTTCTTC. Combining the CDR3 with reference TRBV7-9 and TRBJ2-1 gives the whole variable domain DTGVSQNPRHKITKRGQNVTFRCDPISEHNRLYWYRQTLGQGPEFLTYFQNEAQLEKSRLLSDRFSAERPKGSFSTLEIQRTEQGDSAMYLCASSLDLQGLYNEQFFGPGTRLTVL.

The chain couples TRBV30 to TRBJ2-3; a possible D gene is TRBD2 (5 bases). This CDR3 region has 14 residues. Trimming stripped 3 bases from V and 0 bases from J, with 10 bases between. Per the germline V gene, CDR1 is GTSNPN and CDR2 is SVGIG (reference sequence). For the CDR3, the DNA is TGTGCCTGGAGCTTCACTAGAAGCACAGATACGCAGTATTTT. Translating it yields CAWSFTRSTDTQYF.

The chain joins TRBV7-9 to TRBJ1-5, with 11 bases that match TRBD1. V lost 3 bases, J lost 6 bases, and 1 base stayed unmatched. The CDR3 length is 14 residues. The V gene's germline CDR1 is SEHNR and CDR2 FQNEAQ (reference sequence). In DNA form, the CDR3 reads TGTGCCAGCAGCTTGGACAGGGGGCTTCAGCCCCAGCATTTT. This sequence encodes CASSLDRGLQPQHF. The full variable domain, rest sourced from reference TRBV7-9 and TRBJ1-5, is DTGVSQNPRHKITKRGQNVTFRCDPISEHNRLYWYRQTLGQGPEFLTYFQNEAQLEKSRLLSDRFSAERPKGSFSTLEIQRTEQGDSAMYLCASSLDRGLQPQHFGDGTRLSIL.

The genes are TRBV28 and TRBJ2-3, with 11 bases aligning to TRBD2. CDR3 length: 19 residues. V lost 4 bases to trimming and J lost 0 bases; unmatched junction nucleotides: 12. Germline V CDR1 and CDR2: MDHEN, SYDVKM. This CDR3 reads CASSSITSWTSGSTDTQYF. As DNA, the CDR3 is TGTGCCAGCAGTTCGATTACTAGTTGGACTAGCGGGAGCACAGATACGCAGTATTTT.

The chain carries TRBV7-3 and TRBJ2-5; D ambiguous. In germline, CDR1 is SGHTA, CDR2 FQGTGA. The length of the CDR3 is 13 residues. Trimming took off 5 bases at V and 5 bases at J, with 12 bases between the two ends. The CDR3 nucleotides read TGTGCCAGCAGCAGAGGAACGTGGGAGACCCAGTACTTC. Translating gives CASSRGTWETQYF.

The V call is TRBV3-1 (or the pseudogene TRBV3-2), the J call TRBJ2-5; D ambiguous. V lost 4 bases and J 4 bases, leaving 13 bases between the germline ends. Germline V gene lookup returns CDR1 LGHDT and CDR2 YNNKEL (reference sequence). The CDR3 loop spans 14 amino acids. The CDR3 spells CASSRRGGRETQYF. CDR3 coding DNA: TGTGCCAGCAGCCGGCGAGGCGGCCGAGAGACCCAGTACTTC.

DNA of the CDR3: TGTGCCAGCACCGGACCGGGGACAGGGTTTCCATTCCGTTACGAGCAGTACTTC. Translated, it gives CASTGPGTGFPFRYEQYF. This chain joins TRBV6-4 and TRBJ2-7; 9 bases align to TRBD1. This CDR3 is built from 18 residues. In germline, CDR1 is MRHNA, CDR2 SNTAGT. Trimming at V came to 7 bases and at J to 4 bases, leaving 20 bases not matched to a gene.

The rearrangement links TRBV5-1 to TRBJ2-7; 8 bases fit TRBD1. CDR3 length equals 14 residues. V was pared by 3 bases and J by 2 bases, with 4 bases of the junction left unmatched. The germline V gene encodes CDR1 SGHRS and CDR2 YFSETQ. The CDR3 region has the DNA TGCGCCAGCAGCTCCGGGACAGGTCCCTACGAGCAGTACTTC. Encoded protein: CASSSGTGPYEQYF. Complete variable domain (other parts from reference TRBV5-1 and TRBJ2-7): KAGVTQTPRYLIKTRGQQVTLSCSPISGHRSVSWYQQTPGQGLQFLFEYFSETQRNKGNFPGRFSGRQFSNSRSEMNVSTLELGDSALYLCASSSGTGPYEQYFGPGTRLTVT.

The chain carries TRBV5-1 and TRBJ2-1; 8 nucleotides match TRBD2. The CDR3 has 15 residues. V lost 7 bases to trimming and J lost 6 bases; unmatched junction nucleotides: 12. Germline V lookup: CDR1 SGHRS, CDR2 YFSETQ. CDR3 in amino acids: CASGRTSSGVNEQFF. The CDR3 nucleotides read TGCGCCAGCGGGAGGACTAGCTCTGGGGTCAATGAGCAGTTCTTC.

The J gene is TRBJ1-2, the V gene TRBV12-5; 12 nucleotides align to TRBD1. The CDR3 has 14 amino acids. Germline trimming cut 7 bases from V and 7 bases from J; bases unmatched to any gene: 7. Germline assignment: CDR1 LGHNT and CDR2 FRNRAP. The CDR3 loop reads CASAPGQGASGYTF. The CDR3 DNA sequence: TGTGCTAGTGCCCCGGGACAGGGGGCGTCTGGCTACACCTTC.

This clone was seen a handful of times. The genes are TRBV27 and TRBJ1-2; 8 nucleotides match TRBD1. This CDR3 has 15 residues. CDR1 and CDR2 from the germline V gene are MNHEY and SMNVEV (reference sequence). V was clipped by 5 bases and J by 2 bases; unmatched bases: 7. CDR3 protein: CASSRRTGTNYGYTF. Written as DNA, the CDR3 is TGTGCCAGCAGTCGGAGGACAGGGACAAACTATGGCTACACCTTC.

The chain has TRBV30 and TRBJ2-3; 8 bases are shared with TRBD2. V trimming: 3 bases; J trimming: 1 base; junction bases outside the gene matches: 9. Germline lookup yields CDR1 GTSNPN and CDR2 SVGIG (reference sequence). The CDR3 runs 16 residues. The CDR3 loop reads CAWSNGGRRGTDTQYF. Here the CDR3 DNA reads TGTGCCTGGAGCAATGGCGGGAGGCGGGGCACAGATACGCAGTATTTT.

The chain recombines TRBV28 with TRBJ2-7; the D gene is possibly TRBD1 (5 bases). V gave up 8 bases and J gave up 4 bases, with 15 bases separating them. The CDR3 loop spans 13 amino acids. Germline V lookup: CDR1 MDHEN, CDR2 SYDVKM. Written as DNA, the CDR3 is TGTGCCAGCTTAAAGGGGTCCCCTTACGAGCAGTACTTC. This gives the protein CASLKGSPYEQYF.

This chain uses TRBV5-1 with TRBJ2-2; 14 bases are a match to TRBD2. V lost 3 bases and J lost 7; bases outside the gene matches: 2. This CDR3 is built from 15 residues. Germline lookup yields CDR1 SGHRS and CDR2 YFSETQ. CDR3 protein: CASSSGLAGGGELFF. The CDR3 DNA sequence: TGCGCCAGCAGCTCCGGACTAGCGGGAGGCGGGGAGCTGTTTTTT. Together with reference TRBV5-1 and TRBJ2-2, the CDR3 gives the full variable domain: KAGVTQTPRYLIKTRGQQVTLSCSPISGHRSVSWYQQTPGQGLQFLFEYFSETQRNKGNFPGRFSGRQFSNSRSEMNVSTLELGDSALYLCASSSGLAGGGELFFGEGSRLTVL.

In this sample, this clone turned up many times. The chain carries TRBV5-1 and TRBJ2-4; 10 nucleotides agree with TRBD1. After removal of 3 bases from V and 1 base from J, the junction contained 4 bases not matched to a gene. Germline CDR1 reads SGHRS; CDR2 reads YFSETQ. The CDR3 covers 16 residues. CDR3: CASSSGTGAAKNIQYF. Written as DNA, the CDR3 is TGCGCCAGCAGCTCTGGGACAGGGGCTGCCAAAAACATTCAGTACTTC.

The rearrangement joins TRBV7-8 to TRBJ1-6; D not resolved. The germline V gene has CDR1 SGHVS and CDR2 FQNEAQ. Between the trimmed V and J ends, which lost 2 bases and 8 bases, there was a span of 10 bases. The CDR3 runs to 14 residues. The DNA of the CDR3 is TGTGCCAGCAGCTTATGGGCGAACTATTCACCCCTCCACTTT. Protein: CASSLWANYSPLHF.

This clone was found once. This rearrangement joins TRBV29-1 to TRBJ2-7; 9 positions agree with TRBD2. Per germline, CDR1 SQVTM and CDR2 ANQGSEA. This CDR3 region has 15 residues. After removal of 4 bases from V and 3 bases from J, the junction contained 10 bases not matched to a gene. CDR3 region: CSVGGAAGGGYEQYF. In DNA form, the CDR3 reads TGCAGCGTTGGGGGGGCAGCGGGAGGAGGCTACGAGCAGTACTTC.

The chain employs TRBV30 and TRBJ1-5; TRBD1 matches at 9 bases. This CDR3 is built from 15 residues. Germline V gene lookup returns CDR1 GTSNPN and CDR2 SVGIG (reference sequence). V lost 5 bases, J lost 4 bases, and 9 bases stayed unmatched. CDR3 sequence reads: CAWARRQGVNQPQHF. CDR3 in DNA: TGTGCCTGGGCAAGAAGACAGGGGGTAAATCAGCCCCAGCATTTT.

V gene TRBV5-6 combines with J gene TRBJ2-3; D is perhaps TRBD2 (6 bases). The germline V gene has CDR1 SGHDT and CDR2 YYEEEE. The CDR3 is 16 amino acids. Trimming took off 1 base at V and 6 bases at J, with 18 bases between the two ends. The CDR3 DNA is TGTGCCAGCAGCTTGTTTCAATCGGGGGACGCGGATACGCAGTATTTT. This codes for CASSLFQSGDADTQYF. Combining the CDR3 with reference TRBV5-6 and TRBJ2-3 gives the whole variable domain DAGVTQSPTHLIKTRGQQVTLRCSPKSGHDTVSWYQQALGQGPQFIFQYYEEEERQRGNFPDRFSGHQFPNYSSELNVNALLLGDSALYLCASSLFQSGDADTQYFGPGTRLTVL.

V gene TRBV6-5 combines with J gene TRBJ2-7; 13 nucleotides line up with TRBD2. The CDR3 contains 16 residues. V shed 4 bases, J shed 7 bases, and the junction held 10 bases outside the gene matches. Germline V lookup: CDR1 MNHEY, CDR2 SVGAGI. The CDR3 is CASSSLNLGLAGEQYF. The CDR3 nucleotides read TGTGCCAGCAGTTCACTCAACCTGGGACTAGCGGGGGAGCAGTACTTC.

V gene TRBV30 combines with J gene TRBJ1-1; D unresolved. CDR3 size: 15 residues. Germline loops: CDR1 GTSNPN, CDR2 SVGIG (reference sequence). Trimming cost V 4 bases and J 4 bases, with 19 bases left between them. In DNA, the CDR3 is TGTGCCTGGATCTCCGGTGTGTTACCTATCACTGAAGCTTTCTTT. Its protein is CAWISGVLPITEAFF.

V usage is TRBV2 and J usage is TRBJ1-3; D gene uncertain. Trimming cost V 8 bases and J 6 bases, with 14 bases left between them. The CDR3 extends over 13 amino acids. The germline V gene encodes CDR1 SNHLY and CDR2 FYNNEI. The CDR3 sequence: CASQEWAENTIYF. The CDR3 nucleotides read TGTGCCAGCCAAGAATGGGCAGAAAACACCATATATTTT.

V usage is TRBV7-2 and J usage is TRBJ1-2, with TRBD1 matching 9 bases. Trimming removed 4 bases from V and 3 bases from J; junction bases left unmatched: 9. The CDR3 is 16 amino acids. Germline loops: CDR1 SGHTA, CDR2 FQGNSA. CDR3 sequence: CASSSNRGPRDYGYTF. The CDR3 bases are TGTGCCAGCAGCTCAAACAGGGGGCCAAGGGACTATGGCTACACCTTC.